Listed below are T cell receptor beta chains from one sample, sequenced in a study of tumor-infiltrating lymphocytes in primary liver carcinoma. One entry per CDR3 protein, called by TCRdb with MiXCR from the multiplex PCR reads. The table has about 37,000 distinct CDR3 sequences, more than 70% seen once. Sequencing was performed on tumor-adjacent normal liver tissue. These TCRs come from a middle-aged man with primary liver carcinoma and hepatitis B virus infection. The CDR3 runs from the conserved cysteine through the conserved F or W. The D gene is left open where the match is weak. A clone size is listed for some rows: how often the clone was seen (once, few, many), or a class if it is expanded.

v_gene	abundance	d_gene	j_gene	CDR3nt	CDR3aa
TRBV5-4	NA	NA	TRBJ2-5	TGTGCCAGCAGCTTGGACAAGACCGTTAAATACTTC	CASSLDKTVKYF
TRBV6-2/TRBV6-3	NA	TRBD2	TRBJ2-4	TGTGCCAGCAGTCGTCGGGGGGGTGAAAACATGCAGTACTTC	CASSRRGGENMQYF
TRBV12-3/TRBV12-4	NA	TRBD2	TRBJ2-1	TGTGCCAGCAGTTTAGCGGGAGGGCCTAACAATGAGCAGTTCTTC	CASSLAGGPNNEQFF
TRBV29-1	medium-sized	TRBD1	TRBJ2-2	TGCAGCGTTGAGATAACAGGGGCCGGGGAGCTGTTTTTT	CSVEITGAGELFF
TRBV7-8	many	NA	TRBJ1-6	TGTGCCAGCAGCTTACCCCCTCGCGGGACCCTTAATTCACCCCTCCACTTT	CASSLPPRGTLNSPLHF
TRBV5-1	NA	TRBD1	TRBJ2-1	TGCGCCAGCGGCTTGGCCGGGACAGGGGGCGGCTATAATGAGCAGTTCTTC	CASGLAGTGGGYNEQFF
TRBV4-2	NA	NA	TRBJ2-7	TGTGCTAGTAGCCAAGATAAGGGGAGCAGCTACGAGCAGTACTTC	CASSQDKGSSYEQYF
TRBV4-3	NA	NA	TRBJ1-2	TGCGCCAGCTGCCAAGAGGGCAACCATGGCTACACCTTC	CASCQEGNHGYTF
TRBV4-3	once	NA	TRBJ1-5	TGCACCAGCAGCCAGTCCATGGAGCAGCCCGAGCATTTT	CTSSQSMEQPEHF
TRBV28	NA	TRBD1	TRBJ1-5	TGTGCCAACAGTTTGACAGGGGGGACTCAGCCCCAGCATTTT	CANSLTGGTQPQHF
TRBV7-9	many	TRBD1	TRBJ2-5	TGTGCCAGCAGGAGGACAGGGGAAGAGACCCAGTACTTC	CASRRTGEETQYF
TRBV6-5	NA	NA	TRBJ2-5	TGTGCCAGCAGATTCTCGATCCTGGGGCACGAGACCCAGTACTTC	CASRFSILGHETQYF
TRBV28	many	TRBD1	TRBJ1-1	TGTGCCAGCAGTTCGAGACAGGGAGGTACTGAAGCTTTCTTT	CASSSRQGGTEAFF
TRBV11-1	once	TRBD2	TRBJ2-4	TGTGCCAGCAGCTTTCCCGGGGCTAGCGGGACCAAAAATATTCATTACTTC	CASSFPGASGTKNIHYF
TRBV6-1	NA	NA	TRBJ2-3	TGTGTCAGCATGATGGGCAGGGGGGCCGATACGCAGTATTTT	CVSMMGRGADTQYF
TRBV7-8	NA	NA	TRBJ1-5	TGTGCCAGCAGCTTAGGGCTCGGACCCCTAGGTACGCAGCATTTT	CASSLGLGPLGTQHF
TRBV29-1	NA	NA	TRBJ2-2	TGCAGCGTTGCACAAAAAGCGACCGGGGAGCTGTTTTTT	CSVAQKATGELFF
TRBV6-1	NA	NA	TRBJ2-7	TGTGCCAGCAGTGAAAACACCTACCTCTCCTACGGGCAGTATTTC	CASSENTYLSYGQYF
TRBV11-2	NA	NA	TRBJ1-5	TGTGCCAGCAGCTTGGTAGGGGTAACAGGGAGCAATCAGCCACGGCATTTT	CASSLVGVTGSNQPRHF
TRBV4-2	NA	NA	TRBJ1-3	TGTGCCTGCAGTGTCAGAGGAGGAAACACCATATATTTT	CACSVRGGNTIYF
TRBV29-1	NA	NA	TRBJ2-7	TGCAGCGTTGAGCGGCAGGGGCGAAGCGAGCAGTACTTC	CSVERQGRSEQYF
TRBV11-2	NA	NA	TRBJ2-5	TGTGCCAATAGCCCTAGCTCAATCCAGGGTACTGGGCGGGTGACCCAGTACTTC	CANSPSSIQGTGRVTQYF
TRBV6-2/TRBV6-3	NA	NA	TRBJ2-3	TGTACCAGCAGTTACTCGACTAGTACAGATACGCAGTATTTT	CTSSYSTSTDTQYF
TRBV7-9	many	NA	TRBJ2-1	TGTGCCAGCAGCTTTCCCCCCGACAATGAGCAGTTCTTC	CASSFPPDNEQFF
TRBV4-1	NA	TRBD1	TRBJ2-7	TGCGCCAGAAGCCAAGAGGACAGGGGTTACGAGCAGTACTTC	CARSQEDRGYEQYF
TRBV6-5	NA	TRBD1	TRBJ2-7	TGTGCCGGCAGTCCAGGGACAGGGAGGTACGAGCAGTACTTC	CAGSPGTGRYEQYF
TRBV11-2	NA	NA	TRBJ2-3	TGTGCCAACGGCTTAGTTAACACATGGGGAGATACGCAGTATTTT	CANGLVNTWGDTQYF
TRBV20-1	NA	NA	TRBJ2-1	TGCAGTGTTAGAGACTTTAAACGACAGCAGTTCTTC	CSVRDFKRQQFF
TRBV5-6	NA	NA	TRBJ2-1	TGTGCCAGTAACTCGAACCTACAGGGGCGGGGGTACAATGAGCAGTTCTTC	CASNSNLQGRGYNEQFF
TRBV5-4	NA	NA	TRBJ2-2	TGTGCCAGCAACTTGACGGGCACCGGGGAGCTGTTTTTT	CASNLTGTGELFF
TRBV29-1	NA	TRBD2	TRBJ2-2	TGCAGCGTTGGGGGACTAGCGGCAACCAACACCGGGGAACTGTTTTTT	CSVGGLAATNTGELFF
TRBV10-2	NA	NA	TRBJ2-2	TGTGCCAGCAGTGGACGAAGAGGGAATGGGGAGCTGTTTTTT	CASSGRRGNGELFF
TRBV14	once	NA	TRBJ1-1	TGTGCCAGGAACCAAGATTTCGGGGGGGGCACTGAAGCTTTCTTT	CARNQDFGGGTEAFF
TRBV7-3	NA	NA	TRBJ2-3	TGTGCCAGCAGCTACGGAGGTGTCGATATGAAGTATTTT	CASSYGGVDMKYF
TRBV28	once	NA	TRBJ2-1	TGTGCCAGCAGAAGTAGCGGCAGCTCCTACAATGAGCAGTTCTTC	CASRSSGSSYNEQFF
TRBV6-2/TRBV6-3	few	NA	TRBJ2-7	TGTGCCAGCTGTTACGATGTATCCTACGAGCAGTACTTC	CASCYDVSYEQYF
TRBV29-1	few	NA	TRBJ2-6	TGCAGCGTTGGAGACATCTCGCAGAATACTGGGGCCAACGTCCTGACTTTC	CSVGDISQNTGANVLTF
TRBV10-1	NA	NA	TRBJ2-2	TGCGCCAGCAGTCCCTGGTCGGACACCGGGGAGCTGTTTTTT	CASSPWSDTGELFF
TRBV29-1	NA	NA	TRBJ2-3	TGCAGCGTTGGGGGGGAGCGGATAGAAACGCAGTATTTT	CSVGGERIETQYF
TRBV11-2	NA	NA	TRBJ2-5	TGTGCCTGCAGCCCTAGCTCAATCCAGGGCATTGGGCGGGAGACCCAGTACTTC	CACSPSSIQGIGRETQYF
TRBV4-1	NA	TRBD1	TRBJ2-7	TGCGCCAGCAGCCGGTCCCGGGACAGGACAAAGTACTTC	CASSRSRDRTKYF
TRBV29-1	once	NA	TRBJ2-7	TGCAGCATTGAGACCGGCGTGGTCACCTACGAGCAGTACTTC	CSIETGVVTYEQYF
TRBV29-1	once	NA	TRBJ2-1	TGCAGCGGGGGCTCGAGAAGTAAGCAGTTCTTC	CSGGSRSKQFF
TRBV7-8	NA	TRBD1	TRBJ1-2	TGTGCCAACAGCTCGCCGGGACAGATTTATGGCTACACCTTC	CANSSPGQIYGYTF
TRBV10-1	NA	NA	TRBJ2-2	TGCGCCAACTCCGACGACACAGACACTGGGGAGCTGTTTTTT	CANSDDTDTGELFF
TRBV5-1	NA	TRBD1	TRBJ2-1	TGCGCCATCAGCTTCTCAGGGGGTTATAACGAGCAGTTCTTC	CAISFSGGYNEQFF
TRBV6-2/TRBV6-3	NA	NA	TRBJ1-4	TGTGTCAGCCGAAAGGGAAGATATAAGAAAAAATTGTTTTTT	CVSRKGRYKKKLFF
TRBV29-1	NA	NA	TRBJ1-1	TGCAGTGCAAAAGTGTTATTGAACACTGAAGCTTTCTTT	CSAKVLLNTEAFF
TRBV4-1	NA	TRBD1	TRBJ2-7	TGCACCAGCTGCCCGCCGGACAGGCTCTCCTACGAGCAGTACTTC	CTSCPPDRLSYEQYF
TRBV11-2	NA	NA	TRBJ2-1	TGTTACAGCAGCTACCCCGGGACAAGCGGTAGCAATGAGCAGTTCTTC	CYSSYPGTSGSNEQFF
TRBV18	few	TRBD1	TRBJ2-7	TGTGCCAGCTCACCAGGAGGGACAGGACCTTACGAGCAGTACTTC	CASSPGGTGPYEQYF
TRBV29-1	NA	TRBD2	TRBJ2-1	TGCAGCGGGGCGGGAGGGCCCCTCAATGAGCAGTTCTTC	CSGAGGPLNEQFF
TRBV29-1	once	TRBD1	TRBJ2-7	TGCAGCGTTCTGACAGGGTACCCCTATGAGCAGTACTTC	CSVLTGYPYEQYF
TRBV28	many	TRBD2	TRBJ2-1	TGTGCCAGCAGTTTGCGGGAGAGCTCCTACAATGAGCAGTTCTTC	CASSLRESSYNEQFF
TRBV7-8	NA	NA	TRBJ2-1	TGTGCCAGCAGCTTAGGGGATGTATCCTACAATGAGCAGTTCTTT	CASSLGDVSYNEQFF
TRBV28	many	NA	TRBJ1-5	TGTGCCAGCAGTCGGAGAGGGGCTACGCAGCCCCAGCATTTT	CASSRRGATQPQHF
TRBV19	few	TRBD1	TRBJ2-6	TGTGCCAGTAGCATCCCGACAGGGATAACTTCTGGGGCCAACGTCCTGACTTTC	CASSIPTGITSGANVLTF
TRBV28	many	TRBD2	TRBJ2-5	TGTGCCAGCAGTCCTGTAAGCGGGGGGGAGACCCAGTACTTC	CASSPVSGGETQYF
TRBV6-5	NA	NA	TRBJ2-7	TGTGCAAGCAGTTACGGGCGGGATGGGAACGAGCAGTACTTC	CASSYGRDGNEQYF
TRBV7-8	NA	TRBD2	TRBJ2-2	TGTGCCAGCAGCCGGGACCCCGGGGAGCGGGAGTCGAGCACCGGGGAGCTGTTTTTT	CASSRDPGERESSTGELFF